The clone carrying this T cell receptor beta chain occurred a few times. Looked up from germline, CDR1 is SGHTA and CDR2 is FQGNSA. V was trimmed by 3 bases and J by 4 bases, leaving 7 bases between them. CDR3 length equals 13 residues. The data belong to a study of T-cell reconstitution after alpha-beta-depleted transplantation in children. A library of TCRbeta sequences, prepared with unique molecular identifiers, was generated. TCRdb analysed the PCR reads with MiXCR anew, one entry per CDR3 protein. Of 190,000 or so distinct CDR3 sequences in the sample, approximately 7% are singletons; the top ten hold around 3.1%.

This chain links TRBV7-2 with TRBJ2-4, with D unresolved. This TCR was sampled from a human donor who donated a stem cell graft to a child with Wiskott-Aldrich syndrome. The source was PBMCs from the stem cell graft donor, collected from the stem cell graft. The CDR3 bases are TGTGCCAGCAGCTTCGTACAGAAAAACATTCAGTACTTC. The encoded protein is CASSFVQKNIQYF.